This entry lists 24 T cell receptor beta chains sequenced from one sample in a study of preoperative IRX-2 immunotherapy in early breast cancer. Sample treatment: preoperative locoregional IRX-2 cytokine immunotherapy. Here immunoSEQ multiplex PCR was the method, and the copy in TCRdb shows in-frame clones only, minus some. The table includes tens of thousands of clones, roughly four fifths detected once. The specimen comprised lymph node tissue, sampled after IRX-2 immunotherapy. The receptors originated from a human donor with breast cancer.

This chain uses TRBV30 with TRBJ1-5; unclear D gene. V was shortened by 1 base and J by 4 bases, with 11 bases between the two germline ends. Per germline, CDR1 GTSNPN and CDR2 SVGIG (reference sequence). The CDR3 has 14 amino acids. CDR3 nucleotides: TGTGCCTGGAGTGCGTTGACGGGAAATCAGCCCCAGCATTTT. It translates to CAWSALTGNQPQHF.

As for this clone: Germline is not matched at one junction end, which may reflect a read error. V is TRBV11-3 and J is TRBJ2-5, with TRBD1 matching 7 bases. The CDR3 spans 15 residues. Germline CDR1 reads SGHNT; CDR2 reads YENEEA. The CDR3 spells CASSLDRVGKATQYF. The DNA for the CDR3 is TGTGCTAGCAGCTTAGACAGGGTCGGGAAAGCGACCCAGTACTTC. The full variable domain, its missing parts supplied by reference TRBV11-3 and TRBJ2-5, is EAGVVQSPRYKIIEKKQPVAFWCNPISGHNTLYWYLQNLGQGPELLIRYENEEAVDDSQLPKDRFSAERLKGVDSTLKIQPAELGDSAVYLCASSLDRVGKATQYFGPGTRLLVL.

The table lists this clone with a count of one. The chain recombines TRBV29-1 with TRBJ1-3, with D unclear. V dropped 6 bases and J dropped 0 bases, with 9 bases sitting between them. This CDR3 spans 13 amino acids. Germline V CDR1 and CDR2: SQVTM, ANQGSEA. Here the CDR3 reads CSVAHSSGNTIYF. CDR3 coding DNA: TGCAGCGTGGCACACAGCTCTGGAAACACCATATATTTT.

Concerning this clone itself: The germline gene is not matched at one end of the junction; a read error may be the cause. The chain recombines TRBV30 with TRBJ1-1, with a possible D match to TRBD1 (5 bases). In germline, CDR1 is GTSNPN, CDR2 SVGIG (reference sequence). CDR3 length: 14 residues. The CDR3 DNA reads as TGTGCCTGGAGTGGGGGACTGACGAACACTGAAGTTTTCTTT. Amino acids: CAWSGGLTNTEVFF.

The rearrangement links TRBV19 to TRBJ1-5; the D gene is possibly TRBD1 (5 bases). Germline CDR1 reads LNHDA; CDR2 reads SQIVND (reference sequence). Deletions cut 5 bases from V and 7 bases from J, with 15 bases between. The CDR3 extends over 14 amino acids. The chain's CDR3 is CASSLRQTEQPQHF. The CDR3 nucleotides are TGTGCCAGTAGTCTTCGACAGACTGAGCAGCCCCAGCATTTT.

The J gene is TRBJ1-6, the V gene TRBV28; 9 positions match TRBD1. This CDR3 contains 14 residues. V lost 5 bases, J lost 8 bases, and 4 bases stayed unmatched. Germline V gene data show CDR1 as MDHEN and CDR2 as SYDVKM. The CDR3 coding sequence is TGTGCCAGCAGTCCAAGGGACAGGGATTCACCCCTCCACTTT. Its translation is CASSPRDRDSPLHF.

The V gene is TRBV6-8, the J gene TRBJ1-4; tentative D call: TRBD1 (5 bases). The CDR3 is made up of 14 amino acids. The ends were cut back, 3 bases at V and 6 bases at J, with 11 bases in the middle. The germline V gene has CDR1 MNHGY and CDR2 SAAAGT. CDR3 sequence (DNA): TGTGCCAGCAGTTATTCCAGAGGGGATGAAAAACTGTTTTTT. Its translation is CASSYSRGDEKLFF.

The J gene is TRBJ1-5, the V gene TRBV19; tentative D call: TRBD1 (6 bases). Germline CDR1 reads LNHDA; CDR2 reads SQIVND (reference sequence). The CDR3 totals 13 residues. The germline V and J ends were trimmed by 10 bases and 3 bases, with 13 bases remaining between them. The CDR3 coding sequence is TGTGCCACCCTAGGGGGGTTCAATCAGCCCCAGCATTTT. It encodes CATLGGFNQPQHF.

The rearrangement uses TRBV7-4 and TRBJ2-6; the match to TRBD2 covers 12 bases. There are 23 residues in the CDR3. Germline V gene data show CDR1 as SGHVT and CDR2 as SQSDAQ. The V and J ends lost 1 base and 0 bases, in that order; junction bases with no gene match: 16. CDR3 DNA: TGTGCCAGCAGCTTAGACGCGACTAGCGGGGGCGCCGACCTCTACTCTGGGGCCAACGTCCTGACTTTC. Translating gives CASSLDATSGGADLYSGANVLTF.

This clone has a single count. V gene TRBV19 combines with J gene TRBJ1-5; possibly TRBD1 for D (6 bases). The V end lost 6 bases, the J end lost 7 bases, and 16 bases lay between the germline ends. The length of the CDR3 is 14 residues. CDR1 LNHDA and CDR2 SQIVND come from the germline V gene (reference sequence). The chain's CDR3 is CASSPTGSSQPQHF. The CDR3 DNA sequence: TGTGCCAGTAGCCCTACAGGGTCGAGCCAGCCCCAGCATTTT.

The CDR3 loop is CASKSGGIPIYGYTF. In DNA form, the CDR3 reads TGTGCCAGCAAAAGCGGGGGGATTCCCATCTATGGCTACACCTTC. V and J are TRBV28 and TRBJ1-2, with a possible D match to TRBD1 (5 bases). Trimming left V 7 bases short and J 4 bases short, with 19 bases between. The CDR3 loop spans 15 amino acids. Germline V gene lookup returns CDR1 MDHEN and CDR2 SYDVKM.

This chain connects TRBV7-1 to TRBJ1-6, with unresolved D. TRBV7-1 is treated as an ORF (open reading frame) with a function not yet certain. Trimming took 7 bases from V and 10 from J, leaving 14 bases between them. The CDR3 contains 13 residues. As DNA, the CDR3 is TGTGCCAGCAACCCCCGATCCAACTCACCCCTCCACTTT. It codes for CASNPRSNSPLHF.

V usage is TRBV18 and J usage is TRBJ1-1; D is unclear. The germline V gene has CDR1 KGHSH and CDR2 LQKENI. The CDR3 length is 19 residues. V dropped 1 base and J dropped 1 base, with 22 bases sitting between them. CDR3 bases: TGTGCCAGCTCACCACTGACCGCGGGCTTAGGGCGAAAGAACACTGAAGCTTTCTTT. Its translation: CASSPLTAGLGRKNTEAFF.

The chain carries TRBV7-7 and TRBJ2-1; D is ambiguous. Germline V gene lookup returns CDR1 SSHAT and CDR2 FNYEAQ (reference sequence). The CDR3 consists of 16 residues. The V end was cut by 4 bases, the J end by 1 base, with 14 bases between. The CDR3 loop reads CASSSSRIQSYNEQFF. DNA of the CDR3: TGTGCCAGCAGCTCATCGCGAATTCAGTCCTACAATGAGCAGTTCTTC.

This chain links TRBV6-8 with TRBJ2-5; D is unresolved. The CDR3 extends over 16 amino acids. The germline V gene encodes CDR1 MNHGY and CDR2 SAAAGT. V was clipped by 6 bases and J by 3 bases, with 20 bases between them. The DNA of the CDR3 is TGTGCCAGCAGCCGCTCGATTCAAGGTCAAGAAGAGACCCAGTACTTC. Encoded protein: CASSRSIQGQEETQYF.

The chain combines TRBV10-2 with TRBJ1-1, with D possibly matching TRBD1 (6 bases). With 8 bases removed from V and 0 bases from J, the gap between germline ends came to 19 bases. The CDR3 contains 16 residues. Per the germline V gene, CDR1 is WSHSY and CDR2 is SAAADI. DNA of the CDR3: TGCGCCAGCCGGAGGCGGGGGCCTTCAATGAACACTGAAGCTTTCTTT. Translated, it gives CASRRRGPSMNTEAFF.

CDR3 amino acids: CASSAHRVRAGINYGYTF. The CDR3 bases are TGTGCCAGCAGTGCCCACAGGGTGCGAGCTGGTATCAACTATGGCTACACCTTC. The chain is built from TRBV28 and TRBJ1-2; D possibly corresponds to TRBD1 (6 bases). The CDR3 consists of 18 residues. Per germline, CDR1 MDHEN and CDR2 SYDVKM. Between the trimmed V and J ends, which lost 5 bases and 2 bases, there was a span of 24 bases.

The V and J genes are TRBV19 and TRBJ2-5; D uncertain. The CDR3 contains 14 residues. Germline values: CDR1 LNHDA, CDR2 SQIVND (reference sequence). V was shortened by 5 bases and J by 1 base, with 11 bases between the two germline ends. The CDR3 coding sequence is TGTGCCAGTAGTTTAGGACCGATCCAAGAGACCCAGTACTTC. This sequence encodes CASSLGPIQETQYF.

This clone was seen a single time. The genes are TRBV5-1 and TRBJ2-7; TRBD2 matches 8 bases. Germline trimming cut 4 bases from V and 4 bases from J; bases unmatched to any gene: 10. This CDR3 has 15 amino acids. Germline CDR1 reads SGHRS; CDR2 reads YFSETQ. The CDR3 here is CASSLGGAGDYEQYF. The CDR3, as DNA: TGCGCCAGCAGCCTGGGAGGAGCGGGGGATTACGAGCAGTACTTC.

J is TRBJ1-3 and V is TRBV30; 8 nucleotides align to TRBD1. Looked up from germline, CDR1 is GTSNPN and CDR2 is SVGIG (reference sequence). The V and J ends lost 0 bases and 4 bases, in that order; junction bases with no gene match: 2. This CDR3 is 14 amino acids long. The CDR3: CAWSVGQEGNTIYF. CDR3 coding DNA: TGTGCCTGGAGTGTGGGACAGGAGGGAAACACCATATATTTT.

The V and J genes are TRBV29-1 and TRBJ2-3; D might be TRBD2 (7 bases). From germline, CDR1 is SQVTM and CDR2 ANQGSEA. V lost 4 bases, J lost 11 bases, and 16 bases lay in between. The CDR3 loop spans 12 amino acids. CDR3 nucleotide sequence: TGCAGCGTTGTACAGGGAGGGTCGGTGCAGTATTTT. Translation gives CSVVQGGSVQYF.

This clone was counted a single time. This chain joins TRBV19 and TRBJ2-1; D gene ambiguous. This CDR3 comprises 12 residues. V was trimmed by 6 bases and J by 4 bases, leaving 7 bases between them. Germline V gene sequence: CDR1 LNHDA, CDR2 SQIVND (reference sequence). CDR3 amino acids: CASRTGYNEQFF. CDR3 DNA: TGTGCCAGTAGGACCGGATACAATGAGCAGTTCTTC.

V gene TRBV6-8 combines with J gene TRBJ2-7, with 8 bases matching TRBD2. CDR3 length: 17 amino acids. In germline, CDR1 is MNHGY, CDR2 SAAAGT. The junction had 12 bases not matched to a gene; V was cut back by 1 base and J by 4 bases. The CDR3 spells CASSYLSGAGGAYEQYF. The CDR3 nucleotides read TGTGCCAGCAGTTACTTATCTGGGGCGGGGGGCGCATACGAGCAGTACTTC.

The chain links TRBV23-1 to TRBJ2-7; a weak D match, TRBD1 (6 bases). TRBV23-1 is given ORF status, its function remaining uncertain. Trimming removed 9 bases at V and 2 bases at J, with 20 bases between. The CDR3 has 15 amino acids. The CDR3 region is CARSLATDSAYEQYF. The CDR3 DNA sequence: TGCGCCAGAAGCTTGGCCACGGACAGCGCCTACGAGCAGTACTTC.